The rows below give T cell receptor beta chains drawn from one sample of a study of blood T cell repertoires in COVID-19. The assay was immunoSEQ multiplex PCR, and TCRdb's table has in-frame clones only and misses some. The sample contains more than 100,000 clones, roughly 83% of which appear only once. The sample comprised peripheral blood. Receptor source: an elderly woman with acute or convalescent COVID-19. Each CDR3 is given with its conserved first and last residue. A D gene is named only where the DNA matches it firmly. Clone size is shown for a subset of rows, as once, few, many or a class of expanded clone.

clone size: NA; D gene: NA; V gene: TRBV7-8; J gene: TRBJ1-2; CDR3 DNA: TGTGCCAGCAGCTTAGCCGGACAGCCTGGCTATGGCTACACCTTC; CDR3 protein: CASSLAGQPGYGYTF
clone size: NA; D gene: TRBD1; V gene: TRBV2; J gene: TRBJ1-2; CDR3 DNA: TGTGCCAGCAGTGAGGGGACGACAGGGGTGGGTGGCTACACCTTC; CDR3 protein: CASSEGTTGVGGYTF
clone size: NA; D gene: NA; V gene: TRBV2; J gene: TRBJ2-7; CDR3 DNA: TGTGCCAGCACCGGGGAATTTGCTCTCGAGCAGTACTTC; CDR3 protein: CASTGEFALEQYF
clone size: NA; D gene: TRBD1; V gene: TRBV4-1; J gene: TRBJ1-6; CDR3 DNA: TGCGCCAGCAGCCAAGTTGGACAGGGGAATTCACCCCTCCACTTT; CDR3 protein: CASSQVGQGNSPLHF
clone size: NA; D gene: TRBD1; V gene: TRBV27; J gene: TRBJ1-5; CDR3 DNA: TGTGCCAGCAGTCAAGCCGGGACAGGGGATCAGCCCCAGCATTTT; CDR3 protein: CASSQAGTGDQPQHF
clone size: NA; D gene: TRBD2; V gene: TRBV5-1; J gene: TRBJ2-1; CDR3 DNA: TGCGCCAGCAGCTTGGGCCCCAGCGGGAGGAACAATGAGCAGTTCTTC; CDR3 protein: CASSLGPSGRNNEQFF
clone size: NA; D gene: NA; V gene: TRBV10-1; J gene: TRBJ1-6; CDR3 DNA: TGCGCCAGCAGTGTTGACTGGAATTCACCCCTCCACTTT; CDR3 protein: CASSVDWNSPLHF
clone size: few; D gene: NA; V gene: TRBV7-2; J gene: TRBJ1-4; CDR3 DNA: TGTGCCAGCAGCTTACAACAGGGTTCAAATGAAAAACTGTTTTTT; CDR3 protein: CASSLQQGSNEKLFF
clone size: NA; D gene: NA; V gene: TRBV5-1; J gene: TRBJ1-1; CDR3 DNA: TGCGCCAGCAGCTTGGGAGGAGGAAGCACTGAAGCTTTCTTT; CDR3 protein: CASSLGGGSTEAFF
clone size: NA; D gene: TRBD2; V gene: TRBV6-1; J gene: TRBJ2-3; CDR3 DNA: TGTGCCAGCAGTGAAGGGGCTAGCGGGGGCACAGATACGCAGTATTTT; CDR3 protein: CASSEGASGGTDTQYF
clone size: NA; D gene: NA; V gene: TRBV19; J gene: TRBJ1-5; CDR3 DNA: TGTGCCAGTAGCCTCGGACAGTATAGCAATCAGCCCCAGCATTTT; CDR3 protein: CASSLGQYSNQPQHF
clone size: NA; D gene: TRBD2; V gene: TRBV5-8; J gene: TRBJ2-3; CDR3 DNA: TGTGCCAGCAGCCCCTGGCGGGAGGGCTCCGCGGGGGCAGATACGCAGTATTTT; CDR3 protein: CASSPWREGSAGADTQYF
clone size: NA; D gene: TRBD1; V gene: TRBV29-1; J gene: TRBJ1-1; CDR3 DNA: TGCAGCGTTTCAGGGGGTCGGGGAGCTTTCTTT; CDR3 protein: CSVSGGRGAFF
clone size: few; D gene: NA; V gene: TRBV29-1; J gene: TRBJ1-4; CDR3 DNA: TGCAGCGTTGAAAGGGGTGAAAAACTGTTTTTT; CDR3 protein: CSVERGEKLFF
clone size: once; D gene: NA; V gene: TRBV12-5; J gene: TRBJ1-2; CDR3 DNA: TGTGCTAGTGGTCCCGGGGAAGGCTACACCTTC; CDR3 protein: CASGPGEGYTF
clone size: NA; D gene: TRBD1; V gene: TRBV5-1; J gene: TRBJ2-7; CDR3 DNA: TGCGCCAGCAGCCCTCGGACAGGGGACTACGAGCAGTACTTC; CDR3 protein: CASSPRTGDYEQYF
clone size: once; D gene: NA; V gene: TRBV6-6; J gene: TRBJ1-1; CDR3 DNA: TGTGCCAGCAGTTACCTCGATGACAGAAACACTGAAGCTTTCTTT; CDR3 protein: CASSYLDDRNTEAFF
clone size: NA; D gene: TRBD1; V gene: TRBV27; J gene: TRBJ1-2; CDR3 DNA: TGTGCCAGCAGTTTACCAGGGGGTGTAGGCTACACCTTC; CDR3 protein: CASSLPGGVGYTF
clone size: NA; D gene: NA; V gene: TRBV2; J gene: TRBJ1-4; CDR3 DNA: TGTGCCAGCAGTGAAGTAAGGGGAGAAAAACTGTTTTTT; CDR3 protein: CASSEVRGEKLFF
clone size: NA; D gene: NA; V gene: TRBV27; J gene: TRBJ1-6; CDR3 DNA: TGTGCCAGCAGTTTATTTTACACGACACAGGGTTACAATTCACCCCTCCACTTT; CDR3 protein: CASSLFYTTQGYNSPLHF
clone size: NA; D gene: TRBD1; V gene: TRBV9; J gene: TRBJ2-7; CDR3 DNA: TGTGCCAGCAGCGGACAGGGGGCCTACGAGCAGTACTTC; CDR3 protein: CASSGQGAYEQYF
clone size: few; D gene: TRBD1; V gene: TRBV10-2; J gene: TRBJ2-7; CDR3 DNA: TGCGCCAGCACTGGCACAGGGGGCGGGTACGAGCAGTACTTC; CDR3 protein: CASTGTGGGYEQYF
clone size: NA; D gene: NA; V gene: TRBV10-1; J gene: TRBJ2-2; CDR3 DNA: TGCGCCAGCAGTGAGTCAGGCGGGTCCGGGGAGCTGTTTTTT; CDR3 protein: CASSESGGSGELFF
clone size: NA; D gene: TRBD2; V gene: TRBV6-5; J gene: TRBJ2-1; CDR3 DNA: TGTGCCAGCAGTTACTCGTCACTAGCGGGGCGCAATGAGCAGTTCTTC; CDR3 protein: CASSYSSLAGRNEQFF
clone size: NA; D gene: NA; V gene: TRBV30; J gene: TRBJ1-6; CDR3 DNA: TGTGCCTGGAGTCGTGATTCACCCCTCCACTTT; CDR3 protein: CAWSRDSPLHF
clone size: NA; D gene: TRBD2; V gene: TRBV3-1/TRBV3-2; J gene: TRBJ2-7; CDR3 DNA: TGTGCCAGCAGCCAAGGACTAGCTTACGAGCAGTACTTC; CDR3 protein: CASSQGLAYEQYF
clone size: NA; D gene: NA; V gene: TRBV6-5; J gene: TRBJ2-1; CDR3 DNA: TGTGCCAGCAGTCCGCTATACAATGAGCAGTTCTTC; CDR3 protein: CASSPLYNEQFF
clone size: NA; D gene: TRBD1; V gene: TRBV6-2/TRBV6-3; J gene: TRBJ1-1; CDR3 DNA: TGTGCCAGCAGTTACTTATCAGCAGGGGGCACTGAAGCTTTCTTT; CDR3 protein: CASSYLSAGGTEAFF
clone size: NA; D gene: NA; V gene: TRBV4-1; J gene: TRBJ1-1; CDR3 DNA: TGCGCCAGCAGCCAAGAACCCCACGGAGTTGGAGTCGAAGCTTTCTTT; CDR3 protein: CASSQEPHGVGVEAFF
clone size: NA; D gene: NA; V gene: TRBV6-2/TRBV6-3; J gene: TRBJ2-1; CDR3 DNA: TGTGCCAGCAGCCCCAGGGTTGAGCAGTTCTTC; CDR3 protein: CASSPRVEQFF
clone size: few; D gene: NA; V gene: TRBV4-1; J gene: TRBJ2-7; CDR3 DNA: TGCGCCAGCAGCCAAGTTTCTACTGCCTACGAGCAGTACTTC; CDR3 protein: CASSQVSTAYEQYF
clone size: NA; D gene: NA; V gene: TRBV7-8; J gene: TRBJ2-5; CDR3 DNA: TGTGCCAGCAGCTTTGGACTGCAAGAGACCCAGTACTTC; CDR3 protein: CASSFGLQETQYF